One sample yielded the 10 T cell receptor beta chains listed below, sequenced in a study of OX40 agonist ivuxolimab in advanced cancers. Produced via immunoSEQ multiplex PCR; TCRdb's table is partial and in-frame only. The sample has tens of thousands of clones; around nine tenths are singletons. This specimen was CD4+ or CD8+ T cells sorted from blood, taken in a trial of the OX40 agonist ivuxolimab. The receptors were sampled from an adult with an advanced solid tumor such as melanoma, head and neck, liver or kidney cancer.

The chain couples TRBV6-5 to TRBJ2-3; D is perhaps TRBD2 (5 bases). The V and J ends lost 5 bases and 2 bases respectively, with 14 bases between them. CDR1 MNHEY and CDR2 SVGAGI come from the germline V gene. The CDR3 is 15 amino acids. The CDR3 bases are TGTGCCAGCAGTCTTCAGAAGCGGAACACAGATACGCAGTATTTT. Encoded protein: CASSLQKRNTDTQYF.

V gene TRBV19 combines with J gene TRBJ2-1; 11 nucleotides align to TRBD2. V lost 3 bases and J lost 8; bases outside the gene matches: 6. The CDR3 runs to 15 residues. The V gene's germline CDR1 is LNHDA and CDR2 SQIVND (reference sequence). The CDR3 nucleotides read TGTGCCAGTAGTATCACTAGCGGGAGTTTGGATGAGCAGTTCTTC. The encoded protein is CASSITSGSLDEQFF. The full variable domain, in which reference TRBV19 and TRBJ2-1 provide the parts outside the CDR3, is DGGITQSPKYLFRKEGQNVTLSCEQNLNHDAMYWYRQDPGQGLRLIYYSQIVNDFQKGDIAEGYSVSREKKESFPLTVTSAQKNPTAFYLCASSITSGSLDEQFFGPGTRLTVL.

The rearrangement uses TRBV11-2 and TRBJ2-2; 10 nucleotides line up with TRBD2. This CDR3 has 16 amino acids. V was clipped by 6 bases and J by 7 bases; unmatched bases: 11. Germline V gene data show CDR1 as SGHAT and CDR2 as FQNNGV. CDR3 region: CASSLGGTSAYGELFF. The CDR3 DNA is TGTGCCAGCAGTCTCGGAGGGACTAGCGCTTACGGGGAGCTGTTTTTT.

This clone was seen only once. This sample also contains other DNA sequences that code for the same CDR3. The chain links TRBV11-2 to TRBJ2-2; D possibly corresponds to TRBD1 (6 bases). The germline gives CDR1 SGHAT, CDR2 FQNNGV. The germline V and J ends were trimmed by 3 bases and 5 bases, with 10 bases remaining between them. The CDR3 consists of 14 residues. As DNA, the CDR3 is TGTGCCAGCAGCTTCAGGGGTGGGACCGGGGAGCTGTTTTTT. Translated: CASSFRGGTGELFF.

The chain combines TRBV27 with TRBJ2-2, with 7 positions matching TRBD2. Looked up from germline, CDR1 is MNHEY and CDR2 is SMNVEV (reference sequence). The V gene end was trimmed by 3 bases and the J gene end by 0 bases; junction bases not matched to a gene: 1. The CDR3 contains 15 residues. Written as DNA, the CDR3 is TGTGCCAGCAGTTTTACTAGCGCGAACACCGGGGAGCTGTTTTTT. Protein product: CASSFTSANTGELFF.

The chain links TRBV10-3 to TRBJ2-7; 12 nucleotides agree with TRBD2. J lost 4 bases, V lost 8 bases, and 6 bases had no gene match. CDR1 and CDR2 from the germline V gene are ENHRY and SYGVKD. The CDR3 totals 14 residues. CDR3 protein: CAISSGRAQYEQYF. DNA for the CDR3: TGTGCCATCTCTAGCGGGAGGGCCCAGTACGAGCAGTACTTC.

J is TRBJ2-7 and V is TRBV4-1; D is unclear. Germline V gene lookup returns CDR1 MGHRA and CDR2 YSYEKL. V was pared by 1 base and J by 5 bases, with 12 bases between. This CDR3 contains 14 residues. CDR3 nucleotide sequence: TGCGCCAGCAGCCAAGGGCCTGCGGATGACGAGCAGTACTTC. Encoded protein: CASSQGPADDEQYF.

The V call is TRBV29-1, the J call TRBJ2-3; no definite D call. V was clipped by 1 base and J by 3 bases, with 8 bases between them. CDR3 size: 13 residues. Germline assignment: CDR1 SQVTM and CDR2 ANQGSEA. The CDR3 DNA is TGCAGCGTTGAAGGAAGGTTTACAGATACGCAGTATTTT. Translation gives CSVEGRFTDTQYF.

The rearrangement joins TRBV30 to TRBJ2-7; D might be TRBD1 (5 bases). In germline, CDR1 is GTSNPN, CDR2 SVGIG (reference sequence). CDR3 length: 12 amino acids. V was pared by 8 bases and J by 7 bases, with 18 bases between. In DNA form, the CDR3 reads TGTGCCCGAGGACACTCGGTGGGGGAGCAGTACTTC. Translated: CARGHSVGEQYF.

This chain links TRBV27 with TRBJ2-7; 8 nucleotides match TRBD2. Germline lookup yields CDR1 MNHEY and CDR2 SMNVEV (reference sequence). This CDR3 spans 15 amino acids. J lost 2 bases, V lost 6 bases, and 9 bases had no gene match. The chain's CDR3 is CASSSRSGGPYEQYF. CDR3 nucleotide sequence: TGTGCCAGCAGCTCCCGGAGCGGGGGCCCCTACGAGCAGTACTTC.